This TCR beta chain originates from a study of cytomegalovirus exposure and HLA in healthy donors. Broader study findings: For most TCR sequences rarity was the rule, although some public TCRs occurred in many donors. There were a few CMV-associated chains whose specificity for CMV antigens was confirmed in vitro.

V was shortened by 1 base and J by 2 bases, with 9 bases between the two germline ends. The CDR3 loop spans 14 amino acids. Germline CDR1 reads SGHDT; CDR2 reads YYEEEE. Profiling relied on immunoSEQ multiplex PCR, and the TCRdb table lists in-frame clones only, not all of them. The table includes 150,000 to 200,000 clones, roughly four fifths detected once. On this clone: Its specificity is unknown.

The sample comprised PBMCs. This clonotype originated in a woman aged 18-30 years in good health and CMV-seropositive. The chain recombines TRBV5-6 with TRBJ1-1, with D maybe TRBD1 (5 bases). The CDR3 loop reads CASSLPGLNTEAFF. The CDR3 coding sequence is TGTGCCAGCAGCTTGCCGGGACTCAACACTGAAGCTTTCTTT. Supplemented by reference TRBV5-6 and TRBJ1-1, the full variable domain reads DAGVTQSPTHLIKTRGQQVTLRCSPKSGHDTVSWYQQALGQGPQFIFQYYEEEERQRGNFPDRFSGHQFPNYSSELNVNALLLGDSALYLCASSLPGLNTEAFFGQGTRLTVV.